The 24 T cell receptor beta chains reported below all come from one sample, sequenced in a study of Graves' ophthalmopathy and Graves' hyperthyroidism. Amplification targeted the TCR beta CDR3 regions, with RNA transcripts as the source material. HTBI primers primed a first-round RT-PCR, and a second-round multiplex PCR followed. TCRdb used MiXCR to reprocess the multiplex PCR reads, holding one entry per CDR3 protein. This sample has around 1.1 million distinct CDR3 sequences; 36% occur once, and the top ten carry over 8.5%. Sequenced sample: peripheral blood or thyroid tissue (not recorded which). The source of these receptors is an adult man with Graves' hyperthyroidism.

This clonotype was counted at least ten times. The V and J genes are TRBV12-3 or TRBV12-4 and TRBJ1-6; D might be TRBD1 (5 bases). The V end was cut by 3 bases, the J end by 10 bases, with 13 bases between. The CDR3 totals 14 residues. CDR3 bases: TGTGCCAGCAGTTTTCGCGGCAGGGTCTCACCCCTCCACTTT. Amino acids: CASSFRGRVSPLHF.

With regard to this clonotype: The junction departs from germline at one end; a sequencing error may be responsible. The rearrangement uses TRBV10-2 and TRBJ1-3, with D unclear. This CDR3 contains 16 residues. The germline V gene has CDR1 WSHSY and CDR2 SAAADI. CDR3 in DNA: TGTGCCAGCAGTTACTCCGCGGGCAGCTCTGGAAACACCATATATTTT. Encoded protein: CASSYSAGSSGNTIYF.

This clonotype was counted a single time. This chain connects TRBV2 to TRBJ2-2; weak D call: TRBD2 (6 bases). Trimming removed 5 bases at V and 0 bases at J, with 10 bases between. CDR3 size: 15 residues. Germline CDR1 SNHLY, CDR2 FYNNEI. CDR3 region: CASSLAVPNTGELFF. As DNA, the CDR3 is TGTGCCAGCAGTTTAGCGGTACCGAACACCGGGGAGCTGTTTTTT.

CDR3 residues: CSVEGASGRETQYF. The CDR3 DNA reads TGCAGCGTTGAGGGGGCTAGCGGGAGAGAGACCCAGTACTTC. V usage is TRBV29-1 and J usage is TRBJ2-5; 10 positions agree with TRBD2. The CDR3 runs 14 residues. CDR1 is SQVTM, CDR2 ANQGSEA, per germline. J gave up 4 bases and V 3 bases, and 5 bases lay outside the gene matches.

This sequence joins TRBV19 and TRBJ1-2; no firm D call. This CDR3 comprises 13 residues. Germline V gene data show CDR1 as LNHDA and CDR2 as SQIVND (reference sequence). Trimming removed 2 bases at V and 2 bases at J, with 6 bases between. DNA of the CDR3: TGTGCCAGTAGTATAAGAATCAACTATGGCTACACCTTC. Its translation: CASSIRINYGYTF.

Of note for this clonotype: One end of the junction varies from germline; a read error may be responsible. This chain joins TRBV7-9 and TRBJ2-7, with 8 bases fitting TRBD1. Germline CDR1 is SEHNR and CDR2 is FQNEAQ (reference sequence). The CDR3 is made up of 14 amino acids. Written as DNA, the CDR3 is TGTGTCAGCAGCTCCGGGACAGGCACCTACGAGCAGTACTTC. Translating gives CVSSSGTGTYEQYF. Full variable domain (remainder filled in from reference TRBV7-9 and TRBJ2-7): DTGVSQNPRHKITKRGQNVTFRCDPISEHNRLYWYRQTLGQGPEFLTYFQNEAQLEKSRLLSDRFSAERPKGSFSTLEIQRTEQGDSAMYLCVSSSGTGTYEQYFGPGTRLTVT.

This clonotype was seen repeatedly, ten times or more. The chain links TRBV10-3 to TRBJ2-3, with 7 nucleotides matching TRBD2. The CDR3 consists of 16 residues. Per germline, CDR1 ENHRY and CDR2 SYGVKD. V trimming: 6 bases; J trimming: 5 bases; junction bases outside the gene matches: 14. The DNA for the CDR3 is TGTGCCATCAGAGGTGGGCTAAGCGGGATTGGAGATACGCAGTATTTT. Translated, it gives CAIRGGLSGIGDTQYF.

The rearrangement joins TRBV12-3 or TRBV12-4 to TRBJ1-1; 8 bases agree with TRBD1. This CDR3 is 17 amino acids long. V shed 5 bases, J shed 0 bases, and the junction held 11 bases outside the gene matches. CDR3 coding DNA: TGTGCCAGCAGTCTTCGGACAGGGTTCCCAGTGAACACTGAAGCTTTCTTT. The encoded protein is CASSLRTGFPVNTEAFF.

The rearrangement joins TRBV15 to TRBJ1-1; 9 nucleotides align to TRBD1. The CDR3 spans 13 residues. Trimming removed 0 bases from V and 10 bases from J; junction bases left unmatched: 3. Germline V CDR1 and CDR2: LNHNV, YYDKDF (reference sequence). The CDR3 bases are TGTGCCACCAGCAGAGATGTGGGACAGGGAGCTTTCTTT. Its protein is CATSRDVGQGAFF.

This chain connects TRBV20-1 to TRBJ1-2; maybe TRBD1 (5 bases). CDR1 is DFQATT and CDR2 is SNEGSKA in the germline V gene (reference sequence). The CDR3 loop spans 14 amino acids. Trimming removed 0 bases from V and 0 bases from J, with 8 bases in between. The CDR3 is CSARDRDTNYGYTF. CDR3 DNA sequence: TGCAGTGCTAGAGACAGGGATACTAACTATGGCTACACCTTC.

This clonotype was seen at least ten times. V and J are TRBV7-9 and TRBJ1-4; 8 nucleotides align to TRBD1. With V trimmed by 5 bases and J by 4 bases, 6 bases remained unmatched. CDR3 length: 15 amino acids. Per germline, CDR1 SEHNR and CDR2 FQNEAQ (reference sequence). The CDR3, as DNA: TGTGCCAGCAGCCGTCTGGGACAGGATAATGAAAAACTGTTTTTT. Amino acid sequence: CASSRLGQDNEKLFF. The complete variable domain, with remaining parts taken from reference TRBV7-9 and TRBJ1-4, reads DTGVSQNPRHKITKRGQNVTFRCDPISEHNRLYWYRQTLGQGPEFLTYFQNEAQLEKSRLLSDRFSAERPKGSFSTLEIQRTEQGDSAMYLCASSRLGQDNEKLFFGSGTQLSVL.

This clonotype was seen at least ten times. The V call is TRBV29-1, the J call TRBJ1-5, with 10 bases matching TRBD1. The CDR3 is 14 amino acids. Per the germline V gene, CDR1 is SQVTM and CDR2 is ANQGSEA. The V segment lost 5 bases and the J segment 5 bases; nucleotides outside the gene matches: 6. CDR3 in amino acids: CSVRSDRGDQPQHF. CDR3 coding DNA: TGCAGCGTTCGTTCGGACAGGGGGGATCAGCCCCAGCATTTT.

The rearrangement joins TRBV4-1 to TRBJ2-7; possibly TRBD1 for D (5 bases). V was clipped by 3 bases and J by 3 bases, with 9 bases between them. The CDR3 consists of 13 residues. CDR1 is MGHRA and CDR2 is YSYEKL in the germline V gene. This chain's CDR3 is CASSQRQNYEQYF. Here the CDR3 DNA reads TGCGCCAGCAGCCAGAGACAGAACTACGAGCAGTACTTC.

A few counts support this clonotype. The rearrangement links TRBV6-5 to TRBJ2-5, with 8 bases matching TRBD2. The J segment lost 5 bases and the V segment lost 7 bases, leaving 6 bases of the junction unmatched. Germline V gene sequence: CDR1 MNHEY, CDR2 SVGAGI. There are 13 residues in the CDR3. The CDR3, as DNA: TGTGCCAGCACCGACCGGGGGGGGGAGACCCAGTACTTC. It codes for CASTDRGGETQYF.

Ten or more counts support this clonotype. The chain has TRBV15 and TRBJ1-4; a weak D match, TRBD1 (5 bases). The CDR3 covers 14 residues. Trimming removed 3 bases from V and 8 bases from J, with 13 bases in between. The germline V gene has CDR1 LNHNV and CDR2 YYDKDF (reference sequence). The CDR3 region has the DNA TGTGCCACCAGCAGTGACGACAGTTGGGAAAAACTGTTTTTT. It translates to CATSSDDSWEKLFF.

The chain employs TRBV25-1 and TRBJ2-7; 8 bases fit TRBD1. The CDR3 runs to 16 residues. The germline gives CDR1 MGHDK, CDR2 SYGVNS. V gave up 6 bases and J gave up 3 bases; unmatched junction bases: 13. Written as DNA, the CDR3 is TGTGCCAGCAGCTTATACCCCCCCACAGGGGGCTACGAGCAGTACTTC. Protein: CASSLYPPTGGYEQYF.

The sample holds many counts of this clonotype. The genes are TRBV7-9 and TRBJ2-7; 9 nucleotides align to TRBD2. J was trimmed by 7 bases and V by 5 bases; bases with no gene match: 12. Germline assignment: CDR1 SEHNR and CDR2 FQNEAQ (reference sequence). This CDR3 has 15 amino acids. The CDR3: CASSLVAGESREQYF. As DNA, the CDR3 is TGTGCCAGCAGCCTCGTAGCGGGAGAATCCCGAGAGCAGTACTTC.

The V call is TRBV7-2, the J call TRBJ1-1; maybe TRBD1 (5 bases). Trimming took off 0 bases at V and 5 bases at J, with 7 bases between the two ends. The CDR3 consists of 13 residues. Germline V gene sequence: CDR1 SGHTA, CDR2 FQGNSA. CDR3 sequence: CASSLAEGTEAFF. The DNA for the CDR3 is TGTGCCAGCAGCTTAGCTGAGGGGACTGAAGCTTTCTTT.

V gene TRBV29-1 combines with J gene TRBJ1-5; tentative D call: TRBD1 (5 bases). The length of the CDR3 is 12 residues. Germline CDR1 and CDR2: SQVTM and ANQGSEA. The V gene lost 4 bases and the J gene lost 5 bases, with 9 bases spanning the gap. The CDR3 here is CSVGDGYQPQHF. The CDR3 DNA reads TGCAGCGTTGGGGACGGTTATCAGCCCCAGCATTTT.

The CDR3, as DNA: TGTGCCAGCAGCTTAAGTCGAGAGGGCAGGATGAACACTGAAGCTTTCTTT. Translating gives CASSLSREGRMNTEAFF. The chain employs TRBV5-6 and TRBJ1-1; D ambiguous. The CDR3 has 17 residues. Trimming shortened V by 2 bases and J by 0 bases, and 17 bases separated the two germline ends. CDR1 SGHDT and CDR2 YYEEEE come from the germline V gene.

In regard to this clonotype: A read error may be the cause here, since a much bigger clone is one base away. The CDR3 carries no conserved terminal phenylalanine or tryptophan, so it likely arises from a read error. The rearrangement joins TRBV2 to TRBJ2-5; perhaps D is TRBD1 or TRBD2 (5 bases each). Trimming left V 3 bases short and J 2 bases short, with 7 bases between. The CDR3 is made up of 13 amino acids. Germline-derived CDR1 and CDR2 are SNHLY and FYNNEI. The DNA for the CDR3 is TGTGCCAGCAGTGATGGGGGACAAGAGACCCAGTACCTC. Translated: CASSDGGQETQYL.

At least ten counts were recorded for this clonotype. V and J are TRBV12-3 or TRBV12-4 and TRBJ1-5; 8 positions agree with TRBD1. Trimming at V came to 5 bases and at J to 4 bases, leaving 10 bases not matched to a gene. The CDR3 consists of 16 residues. CDR3 sequence reads: CASSPIPGTGNQPQHF. The DNA for the CDR3 is TGTGCCAGCAGTCCGATACCCGGGACAGGAAATCAGCCCCAGCATTTT.

V is TRBV7-9 and J is TRBJ2-5; possible D gene TRBD2, 7 bases. V gave up 2 bases and J gave up 4 bases, with 11 bases separating them. From germline, CDR1 is SEHNR and CDR2 FQNEAQ (reference sequence). The CDR3 sequence is 14 residues long. The CDR3 is CASSLMGGAETQYF. The CDR3 nucleotides are TGTGCCAGCAGCTTAATGGGGGGGGCAGAGACCCAGTACTTC. Supplemented by reference TRBV7-9 and TRBJ2-5, the full variable domain reads DTGVSQNPRHKITKRGQNVTFRCDPISEHNRLYWYRQTLGQGPEFLTYFQNEAQLEKSRLLSDRFSAERPKGSFSTLEIQRTEQGDSAMYLCASSLMGGAETQYFGPGTRLLVL.

This clonotype was counted ten times or more. The chain has TRBV7-3 and TRBJ1-1; D unresolved. The germline V gene encodes CDR1 SGHTA and CDR2 FQGTGA. CDR3 length equals 14 residues. Trimming took off 5 bases at V and 0 bases at J, with 10 bases between the two ends. The CDR3 DNA reads TGTGCCAGCAGCCCGGAGGGTATGAACACTGAAGCTTTCTTT. Its protein is CASSPEGMNTEAFF.